This TCR beta chain was captured in a study of Tregs in tolerant kidney transplant recipients. Whole-study findings and limits: The most relevant donor-specific Treg TCRbeta repertoire apparently came from expansion with activated donor B cells.

Worth noting for this clone: As yet, its antigen is unknown.

Method: immunoSEQ multiplex PCR; TCRdb's copy keeps in-frame clones and lacks some. The repertoire holds 60,000 to 65,000 clones, with 95% to 98% as singletons. CDR1 and CDR2 (germline): SGHRS, YFSETQ. Trimming at V came to 3 bases and at J to 5 bases, leaving 8 bases not matched to a gene. The CDR3 runs 14 residues. The TCR originated in a human donor who received a combined kidney and bone marrow transplant. The source material was Tregs from blood, sampled before the transplant. The chain is built from TRBV5-1 and TRBJ2-7; 7 nucleotides agree with TRBD2. The CDR3 loop reads CASSSPTSADEQYF. CDR3 sequence (DNA): TGCGCCAGCAGCTCCCCAACTAGCGCCGACGAGCAGTACTTC.